A single sample gave rise to the 19 T cell receptor beta chains below, sequenced in a study of TIL therapy for anti-PD-1-resistant metastatic lung cancer. The time point is: pre-treatment sample, taken before nivolumab and TIL therapy. This was the immunoSEQ v3 assay. TCRdb's copy holds only in-frame clones and misses some; the assay was immunoSEQ multiplex PCR. Here the sample spans about 59,000 clones, more than 60% being singletons. Source: blood, taken at baseline. The receptors come from a person between 25 and 79 years old with non-small cell lung cancer.

The chain is built from TRBV27 and TRBJ1-6; possible D gene TRBD1, 6 bases. The germline V gene has CDR1 MNHEY and CDR2 SMNVEV (reference sequence). Trimming cost V 5 bases and J 7 bases, with 15 bases left between them. The CDR3 covers 15 residues. CDR3 sequence reads: CASSASGASNSPLHF. Written as DNA, the CDR3 is TGTGCCAGCAGTGCATCAGGGGCGTCCAATTCACCCCTCCACTTT.

CDR3 in DNA: TGTGCCAGTAGTCCGGGACTAGCGGGAGTTGAGACCCAGTACTTC. It yields the protein CASSPGLAGVETQYF. The chain is built from TRBV19 and TRBJ2-5; 14 nucleotides agree with TRBD2. Germline-derived CDR1 and CDR2 are LNHDA and SQIVND (reference sequence). This CDR3 has 15 residues. V was pared by 5 bases and J by 5 bases, with 4 bases of the junction left unmatched.

V and J are TRBV25-1 and TRBJ1-4; 10 nucleotides align to TRBD1. V lost 4 bases and J lost 4; bases outside the gene matches: 12. CDR1 is MGHDK, CDR2 SYGVNS, per germline. The CDR3 contains 18 residues. DNA for the CDR3: TGTGCCAGCAGTGCGACTCCGGGACAGGGGCCCTTTAATGAAAAACTGTTTTTT. Protein sequence: CASSATPGQGPFNEKLFF.

The V call is TRBV7-2, the J call TRBJ2-2; D is uncertain. The germline V gene encodes CDR1 SGHTA and CDR2 FQGNSA. Trimming took off 1 base at V and 1 base at J, with 16 bases between the two ends. The CDR3 length is 18 residues. The CDR3 region is CASSLELGGTGNTGELFF. For the CDR3, the DNA is TGTGCCAGCAGCTTAGAACTTGGTGGTACGGGGAACACCGGGGAGCTGTTTTTT.

J is TRBJ1-1 and V is TRBV11-2; D gene uncertain. Trimming removed 0 bases at V and 1 base at J, with 9 bases between. The length of the CDR3 is 15 residues. Germline V CDR1 and CDR2: SGHAT, FQNNGV. The CDR3 DNA is TGTGCCAGCAGCTTAGATCGTAATAGGAACACTGAAGCTTTCTTT. Protein product: CASSLDRNRNTEAFF.

V gene TRBV7-2 combines with J gene TRBJ1-1, with D uncertain. With 1 base removed from V and 5 bases from J, the gap between germline ends came to 8 bases. The germline gives CDR1 SGHTA, CDR2 FQGNSA. This CDR3 contains 13 residues. The CDR3 DNA follows: TGTGCCAGCAGCTTAGATATTAGGACTGAAGCTTTCTTT. This gives the protein CASSLDIRTEAFF. The whole variable domain, remainder taken from reference TRBV7-2 and TRBJ1-1, is GAGVSQSPSNKVTEKGKDVELRCDPISGHTALYWYRQSLGQGLEFLIYFQGNSAPDKSGLPSDRFSAERTGGSVSTLTIQRTQQEDSAVYLCASSLDIRTEAFFGQGTRLTVV.

This clone has just a few counts. The rearrangement uses TRBV29-1 and TRBJ2-7; 8 bases match TRBD1. The V gene end was trimmed by 7 bases and the J gene end by 3 bases; junction bases not matched to a gene: 5. The CDR3 covers 12 residues. Germline lookup yields CDR1 SQVTM and CDR2 ANQGSEA. The CDR3 DNA sequence: TGCAGCGCTGGGACAGGCGACTACGAGCAGTACTTC. Translation: CSAGTGDYEQYF.

The chain combines TRBV20-1 with TRBJ2-3; the D is unclear. V lost 2 bases to trimming and J lost 7 bases, with 7 bases between them. CDR3 length: 11 amino acids. Germline-derived CDR1 and CDR2 are DFQATT and SNEGSKA (reference sequence). The CDR3 loop reads CSARKANTQYF. CDR3 coding DNA: TGCAGTGCTAGAAAAGCCAATACGCAGTATTTT.

The CDR3 sequence: CASSLGVGVENEKLFF. The CDR3 coding sequence is TGCGCCAGCAGCTTGGGTGTGGGGGTAGAGAATGAAAAACTGTTTTTT. The chain carries TRBV5-1 and TRBJ1-4; tentative D call: TRBD1 (5 bases). Deletions cut 0 bases from V and 5 bases from J, with 14 bases between. The germline CDR1 and CDR2 sequences are SGHRS and YFSETQ. The CDR3 runs to 16 residues.

The rearrangement joins TRBV5-1 to TRBJ1-3; D is undetermined. CDR3 length: 13 residues. The V and J ends lost 3 bases and 0 bases respectively, with 4 bases between them. Germline V gene data show CDR1 as SGHRS and CDR2 as YFSETQ. The CDR3 DNA reads as TGCGCCAGCAGCTACACCTCTGGAAACACCATATATTTT. Translation gives CASSYTSGNTIYF. The variable domain in full, with the rest retrieved from reference TRBV5-1 and TRBJ1-3, is KAGVTQTPRYLIKTRGQQVTLSCSPISGHRSVSWYQQTPGQGLQFLFEYFSETQRNKGNFPGRFSGRQFSNSRSEMNVSTLELGDSALYLCASSYTSGNTIYFGEGSWLTVV.

The J gene is TRBJ2-1, the V gene TRBV6-4, with 7 positions matching TRBD2. The CDR3 is made up of 14 amino acids. Trimming removed 2 bases from V and 9 bases from J; junction bases left unmatched: 7. Germline CDR1 MRHNA, CDR2 SNTAGT. CDR3 amino acids: CASSDEAGLGEQFF. The DNA of the CDR3 is TGTGCCAGCAGTGACGAAGCGGGATTGGGTGAGCAGTTCTTC.

The chain links TRBV7-8 to TRBJ2-6, with D unresolved. Deletions cut 1 base from V and 2 bases from J, with 6 bases between. Germline-derived CDR1 and CDR2 are SGHVS and FQNEAQ. The CDR3 is 15 residues long. Here the CDR3 DNA reads TGTGCCAGCAGCTTAGGAGGAGCTGGGGCCAACGTCCTGACTTTC. It specifies CASSLGGAGANVLTF.

The chain uses TRBV27 and TRBJ2-6, with D unresolved. The CDR3 is 11 amino acids. From germline, CDR1 is MNHEY and CDR2 SMNVEV (reference sequence). V lost 5 bases and J lost 4, with 0 bases in between. This CDR3 is CASSGANVLTF. CDR3 DNA sequence: TGTGCCAGCAGTGGGGCCAACGTCCTGACTTTC.

The chain combines TRBV5-4 with TRBJ1-2, with 9 bases matching TRBD1. With 3 bases clipped from V and 14 bases from J, the junction kept 8 bases outside the gene matches. The V gene's germline CDR1 is SGHNT and CDR2 YYREEE (reference sequence). This CDR3 comprises 12 residues. Here the CDR3 DNA reads TGTGCCAGCAGCTCCGGGACAGGGTATGGGACCTTC. Its protein product is CASSSGTGYGTF.

This chain joins TRBV15 and TRBJ1-5; D is unclear. This CDR3 contains 13 residues. V was pared by 4 bases and J by 3 bases, with 7 bases between. Germline V CDR1 and CDR2: LNHNV, YYDKDF (reference sequence). The CDR3 sequence is CATSTEYNQPQHF. Written as DNA, the CDR3 is TGTGCCACCAGCACCGAATACAATCAGCCCCAGCATTTT.

A single count supports this clone. The chain's CDR3 is CASSYRGRETQYF. The DNA for the CDR3 is TGCGCCAGCTCCTACAGGGGCCGGGAGACCCAGTACTTC. The chain combines TRBV10-1 with TRBJ2-5; 7 nucleotides line up with TRBD1. V shed 8 bases and J 5 bases; nucleotides not matched to a gene: 8. There are 13 residues in the CDR3. CDR1 is WNHNN and CDR2 is SYGVQD in the germline V gene (reference sequence).

V is TRBV28 and J is TRBJ2-7; D possibly corresponds to TRBD1 (6 bases). The CDR3 spans 15 residues. The germline V and J ends were trimmed by 5 bases and 4 bases, with 18 bases remaining between them. From germline, CDR1 is MDHEN and CDR2 SYDVKM. The DNA of the CDR3 is TGTGCCAGCAGTACTCCCTCACAGGGTGGGTACGAGCAGTACTTC. Translation gives CASSTPSQGGYEQYF. Looking up the rest from reference TRBV28 and TRBJ2-7 gives the full variable domain: DVKVTQSSRYLVKRTGEKVFLECVQDMDHENMFWYRQDPGLGLRLIYFSYDVKMKEKGDIPEGYSVSREKKERFSLILESASTNQTSMYLCASSTPSQGGYEQYFGPGTRLTVT.

The V and J genes are TRBV7-3 and TRBJ2-1, with 9 bases matching TRBD2. The CDR3 runs to 15 residues. Germline V gene data show CDR1 as SGHTA and CDR2 as FQGTGA. The ends lost 5 bases at V and 9 bases at J; junction bases unmatched: 11. CDR3 bases: TGTGCCAGCAGCCCCCAGATAGCGGGAGATGGTGAGCAGTTCTTC. It is translated as CASSPQIAGDGEQFF.

The chain recombines TRBV5-4 with TRBJ1-1; D is uncertain. In germline, CDR1 is SGHNT, CDR2 YYREEE (reference sequence). The V end was cut by 0 bases, the J end by 5 bases, with 11 bases between. This CDR3 spans 14 amino acids. CDR3 coding DNA: TGTGCCAGCAGCTTGGAGGGCGGGATTACTGAAGCTTTCTTT. Residues: CASSLEGGITEAFF. Full variable domain (missing parts from reference TRBV5-4 and TRBJ1-1): ETGVTQSPTHLIKTRGQQVTLRCSSQSGHNTVSWYQQALGQGPQFIFQYYREEENGRGNFPPRFSGLQFPNYSSELNVNALELDDSALYLCASSLEGGITEAFFGQGTRLTVV.